Listed below are T cell receptor beta chains from one sample, sequenced in a study of a mutant IDH1 vaccine in newly diagnosed glioma. The antigens of these receptors remain unknown. Measured with immunoSEQ multiplex PCR; TCRdb has only the in-frame clones, and not every one. This table holds roughly 36,000 clones, roughly 90% found once. The sequences come from PBMCs, collected from a glioma patient whose treatment included an IDH1 peptide vaccine. The receptors shown here come from a man in his forties or fifties with glioma. Each CDR3 is given with its conserved first and last residue. A D gene is named only where the DNA matches it firmly. A clone size is listed for some rows: how often the clone was seen (once, few, many), or a class if it is expanded.

d_gene | j_gene | abundance | v_gene | CDR3aa | CDR3nt
TRBD1 | TRBJ1-5 | . | TRBV19 | CASSLGTDRGNQPQHF | TGTGCCAGTAGTTTGGGGACGGACAGGGGTAATCAGCCCCAGCATTTT
TRBD1 | TRBJ1-2 | . | TRBV29-1 | CSVPDRARYGYTF | TGCAGCGTTCCCGACAGGGCCCGGTATGGCTACACCTTC
TRBD2 | TRBJ2-5 | once | TRBV11-2 | CASSLGAASGVEETQYF | TGTGCCAGCAGCTTAGGTGCCGCTAGCGGGGTCGAGGAGACCCAGTACTTC
TRBD1 | TRBJ1-1 | . | TRBV7-8 | CASRLSRGLSTEAFF | TGTGCCAGCAGACTGAGTAGGGGGCTGAGCACTGAAGCTTTCTTT
. | TRBJ1-1 | . | TRBV19 | CASSAGWSNTEAFF | TGTGCCAGTTCTGCAGGGTGGTCGAACACTGAAGCTTTCTTT
TRBD1 | TRBJ1-2 | . | TRBV5-1 | CASSFSPQGTGPGYGYTF | TGCGCCAGCAGCTTTTCCCCCCAAGGGACAGGGCCGGGGTATGGCTACACCTTC
TRBD1 | TRBJ1-2 | . | TRBV28 | CASSLTDRGLSYGYTF | TGTGCCAGCAGTTTAACGGACAGGGGGCTCAGCTATGGCTACACCTTC
. | TRBJ2-3 | . | TRBV27 | CASSPVGFSSTDTQYF | TGTGCCAGCAGTCCCGTCGGGTTTTCTAGCACAGATACGCAGTATTTT
. | TRBJ2-3 | . | TRBV7-9 | CASSSSRNRATDTQYF | TGTGCCAGCAGCTCCTCTCGGAACAGGGCCACAGATACGCAGTATTTT
. | TRBJ2-7 | . | TRBV7-2 | CASSLLGSGYEQYF | TGTGCCAGCAGTCTCTTAGGGTCCGGCTACGAGCAGTACTTC
. | TRBJ2-1 | once | TRBV9 | CASSVAALSYNEQFF | TGTGCCAGCAGCGTAGCGGCTTTGTCCTACAATGAGCAGTTCTTC
. | TRBJ2-5 | . | TRBV2 | CASKGGGETQYF | TGTGCCAGCAAGGGTGGGGGAGAGACCCAGTACTTC
. | TRBJ1-1 | . | TRBV30 | CAWRDRGASGDTEAFF | TGTGCCTGGAGGGACCGGGGGGCCTCAGGGGACACTGAAGCTTTCTTT
. | TRBJ2-3 | few | TRBV6-1 | CASSPAGVGTDTQYF | TGTGCCAGCAGTCCCGCAGGGGTAGGGACAGATACGCAGTATTTT
TRBD1 | TRBJ1-6 | . | TRBV30 | CAWSAQPLGQGNSPLHF | TGTGCCTGGAGTGCCCAACCCCTAGGACAGGGGAATTCACCCCTCCACTTT
. | TRBJ1-5 | . | TRBV19 | CASSGASNQPQHF | TGTGCCAGTAGCGGCGCGAGCAATCAGCCCCAGCATTTT
. | TRBJ2-2 | . | TRBV7-3 | CASSDRQGAGELFF | TGTGCCAGCAGCGACAGACAAGGGGCCGGGGAGCTGTTTTTT
. | TRBJ1-2 | . | TRBV6-1 | CASSGPRGGYTF | TGTGCCAGCAGCGGACCAAGGGGCGGCTACACCTTC
. | TRBJ2-3 | . | TRBV11-1 | CASSLTGTDTQYF | TGTGCCAGCAGCCTAACCGGGACAGATACGCAGTATTTT
. | TRBJ2-1 | . | TRBV6-4 | CASSDGSSYNEQFF | TGTGCCAGCAGTGACGGGAGCTCCTACAATGAGCAGTTCTTC
. | TRBJ1-3 | . | TRBV18 | CASSLKGDGNTIYF | TGTGCCAGCTCACTTAAGGGTGACGGAAACACCATATATTTT
. | TRBJ2-1 | . | TRBV18 | CASSPTGYEQFF | TGTGCCAGCTCACCGACAGGTTATGAGCAGTTCTTC
. | TRBJ2-3 | . | TRBV30 | CAWSVGLTNTQYF | TGTGCCTGGAGTGTGGGACTGACGAATACGCAGTATTTT
TRBD2 | TRBJ2-5 | . | TRBV7-2 | CASRVEGGGQETQYF | TGTGCCAGCAGAGTAGAAGGCGGGGGACAAGAGACCCAGTACTTC
. | TRBJ1-3 | . | TRBV9 | CASRGGNTIYF | TGTGCCAGCAGGGGTGGAAACACCATATATTTT
TRBD1 | TRBJ1-3 | . | TRBV4-2 | CASSSDRARSGNTIYF | TGTGCCAGCAGCTCGGACAGGGCCCGCTCTGGAAACACCATATATTTT
. | TRBJ2-6 | . | TRBV6-5 | CASSYSRYGANVLTF | TGTGCCAGCAGTTACTCAAGGTATGGGGCCAACGTCCTGACTTTC
. | TRBJ1-1 | . | TRBV5-1 | CASSLDLGGKNTEAFF | TGCGCCAGCAGCTTGGACCTTGGGGGTAAGAACACTGAAGCTTTCTTT
. | TRBJ2-1 | . | TRBV5-6 | CASSLVQGRNEQFF | TGTGCCAGCAGCTTGGTACAGGGGAGGAATGAGCAGTTCTTC